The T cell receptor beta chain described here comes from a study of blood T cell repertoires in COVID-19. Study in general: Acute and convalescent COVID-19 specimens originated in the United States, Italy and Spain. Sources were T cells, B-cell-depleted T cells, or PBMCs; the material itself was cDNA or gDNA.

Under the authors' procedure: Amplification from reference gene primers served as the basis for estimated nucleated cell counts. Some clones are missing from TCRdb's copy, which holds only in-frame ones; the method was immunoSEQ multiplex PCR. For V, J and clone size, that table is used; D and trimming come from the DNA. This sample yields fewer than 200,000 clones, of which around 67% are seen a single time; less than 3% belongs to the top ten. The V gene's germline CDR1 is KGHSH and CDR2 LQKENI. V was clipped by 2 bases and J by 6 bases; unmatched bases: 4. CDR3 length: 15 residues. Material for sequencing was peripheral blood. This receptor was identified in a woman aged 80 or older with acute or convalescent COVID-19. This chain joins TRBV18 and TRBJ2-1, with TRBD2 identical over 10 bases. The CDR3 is CASSPGLAGVNEQFF. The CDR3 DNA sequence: TGTGCCAGCTCACCAGGGCTAGCGGGAGTCAATGAGCAGTTCTTC.